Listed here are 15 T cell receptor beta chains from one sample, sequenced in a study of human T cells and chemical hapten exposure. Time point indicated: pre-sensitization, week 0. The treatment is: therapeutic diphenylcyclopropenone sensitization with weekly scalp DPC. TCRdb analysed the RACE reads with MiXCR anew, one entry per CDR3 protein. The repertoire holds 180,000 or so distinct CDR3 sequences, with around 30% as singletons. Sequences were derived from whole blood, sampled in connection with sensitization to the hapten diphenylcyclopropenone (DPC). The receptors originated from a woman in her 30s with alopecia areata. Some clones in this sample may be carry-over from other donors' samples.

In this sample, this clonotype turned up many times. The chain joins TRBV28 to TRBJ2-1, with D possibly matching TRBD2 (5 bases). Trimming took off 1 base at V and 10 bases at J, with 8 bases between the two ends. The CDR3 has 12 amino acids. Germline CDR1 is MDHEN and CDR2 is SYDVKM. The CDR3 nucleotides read TGTGCCAGCAGTTTATTCCAGCGGGAGCAGTTCTTC. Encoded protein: CASSLFQREQFF.

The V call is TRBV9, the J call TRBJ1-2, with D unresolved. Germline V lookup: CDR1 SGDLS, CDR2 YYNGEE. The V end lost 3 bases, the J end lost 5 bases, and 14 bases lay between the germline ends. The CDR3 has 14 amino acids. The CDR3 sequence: CASSAEEGLYGYTF. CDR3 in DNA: TGTGCCAGCAGCGCCGAGGAGGGCCTATATGGCTACACCTTC.

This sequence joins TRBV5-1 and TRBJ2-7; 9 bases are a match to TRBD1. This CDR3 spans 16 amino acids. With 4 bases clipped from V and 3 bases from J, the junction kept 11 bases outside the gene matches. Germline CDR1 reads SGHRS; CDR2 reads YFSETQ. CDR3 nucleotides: TGCGCCAGCAGCCTGACACCCGGGACAGGGCTCTACGAGCAGTACTTC. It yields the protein CASSLTPGTGLYEQYF.

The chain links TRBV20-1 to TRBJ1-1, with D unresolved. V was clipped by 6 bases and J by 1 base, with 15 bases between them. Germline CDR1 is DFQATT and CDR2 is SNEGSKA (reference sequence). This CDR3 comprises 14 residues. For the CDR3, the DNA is TGCAGTGCCATTCTTTGGCCGAAGAACACTGAAGCTTTCTTT. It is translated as CSAILWPKNTEAFF.

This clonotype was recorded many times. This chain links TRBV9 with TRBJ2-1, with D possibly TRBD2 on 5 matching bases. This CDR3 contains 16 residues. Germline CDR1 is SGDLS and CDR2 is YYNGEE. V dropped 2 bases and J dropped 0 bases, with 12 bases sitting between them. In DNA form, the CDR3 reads TGTGCCAGCAGCGTCGTAACTAGTCTCTCCTACAATGAGCAGTTCTTC. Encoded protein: CASSVVTSLSYNEQFF.

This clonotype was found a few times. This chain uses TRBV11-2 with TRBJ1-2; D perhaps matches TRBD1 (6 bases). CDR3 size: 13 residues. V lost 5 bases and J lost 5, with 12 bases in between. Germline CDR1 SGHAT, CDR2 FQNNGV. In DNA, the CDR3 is TGTGCCAGCAGCGTTGACAGGTTATATGGCTACACCTTC. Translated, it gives CASSVDRLYGYTF.

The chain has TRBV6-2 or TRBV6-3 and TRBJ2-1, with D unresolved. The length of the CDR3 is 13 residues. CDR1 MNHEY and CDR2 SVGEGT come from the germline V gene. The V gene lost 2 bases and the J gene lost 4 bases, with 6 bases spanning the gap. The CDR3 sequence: CASSYSGYNEQFF. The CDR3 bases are TGTGCCAGCAGTTACAGTGGGTACAATGAGCAGTTCTTC.

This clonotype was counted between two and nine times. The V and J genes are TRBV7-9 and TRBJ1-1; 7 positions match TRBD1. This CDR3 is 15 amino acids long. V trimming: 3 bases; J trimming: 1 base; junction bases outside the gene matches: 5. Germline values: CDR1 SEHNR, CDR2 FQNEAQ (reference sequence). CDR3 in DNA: TGTGCCAGCAGCTTCGACCGGACAGGGAACACTGAAGCTTTCTTT. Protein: CASSFDRTGNTEAFF.

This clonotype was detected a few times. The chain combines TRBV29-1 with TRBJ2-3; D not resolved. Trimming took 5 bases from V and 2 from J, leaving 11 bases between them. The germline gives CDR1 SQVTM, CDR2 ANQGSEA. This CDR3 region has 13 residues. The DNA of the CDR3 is TGCAGCGTTTTAGGCAGGACCACAGATACGCAGTATTTT. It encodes CSVLGRTTDTQYF.

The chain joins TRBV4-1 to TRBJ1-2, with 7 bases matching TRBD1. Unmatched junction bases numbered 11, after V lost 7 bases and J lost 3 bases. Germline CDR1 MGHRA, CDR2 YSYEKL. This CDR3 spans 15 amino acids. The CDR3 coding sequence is TGCGCCAGCACCTCATACCAGGGGGTAGACTATGGCTACACCTTC. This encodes CASTSYQGVDYGYTF.

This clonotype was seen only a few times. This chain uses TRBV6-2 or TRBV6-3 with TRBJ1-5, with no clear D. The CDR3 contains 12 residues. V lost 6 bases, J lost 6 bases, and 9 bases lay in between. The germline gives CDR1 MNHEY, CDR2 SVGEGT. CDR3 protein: CASSTYLQPQHF. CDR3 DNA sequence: TGTGCCAGCAGCACCTACCTTCAGCCCCAGCATTTT.

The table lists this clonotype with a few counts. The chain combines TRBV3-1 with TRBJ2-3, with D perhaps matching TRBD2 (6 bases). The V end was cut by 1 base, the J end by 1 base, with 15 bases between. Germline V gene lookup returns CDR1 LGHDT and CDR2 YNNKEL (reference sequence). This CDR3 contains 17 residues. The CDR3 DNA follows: TGTGCCAGCAGCCAAGTACCGTCGGGAGTGGGCACAGATACGCAGTATTTT. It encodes CASSQVPSGVGTDTQYF.

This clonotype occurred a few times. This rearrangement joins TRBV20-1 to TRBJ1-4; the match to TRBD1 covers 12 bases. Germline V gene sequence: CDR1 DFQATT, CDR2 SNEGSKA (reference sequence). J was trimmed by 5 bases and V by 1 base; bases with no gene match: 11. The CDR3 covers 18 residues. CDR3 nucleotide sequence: TGCAGTGCTAGAGCCAACCGGGACAGGGGGCGTGGGAATGAAAAACTGTTTTTT. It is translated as CSARANRDRGRGNEKLFF.

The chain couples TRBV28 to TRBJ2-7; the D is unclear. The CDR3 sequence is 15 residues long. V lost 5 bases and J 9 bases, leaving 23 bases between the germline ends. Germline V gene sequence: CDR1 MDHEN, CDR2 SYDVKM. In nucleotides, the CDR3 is TGTGCCAGCAGTCCACGGACCGCCTTAACCCTGGGGCAGTACTTC. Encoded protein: CASSPRTALTLGQYF.

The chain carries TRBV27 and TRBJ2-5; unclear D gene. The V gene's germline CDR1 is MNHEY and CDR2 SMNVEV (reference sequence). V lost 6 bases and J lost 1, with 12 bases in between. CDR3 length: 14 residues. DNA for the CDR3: TGTGCCAGCAGGCGCGGATCTCCCCAAGAGACCCAGTACTTC. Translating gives CASRRGSPQETQYF.